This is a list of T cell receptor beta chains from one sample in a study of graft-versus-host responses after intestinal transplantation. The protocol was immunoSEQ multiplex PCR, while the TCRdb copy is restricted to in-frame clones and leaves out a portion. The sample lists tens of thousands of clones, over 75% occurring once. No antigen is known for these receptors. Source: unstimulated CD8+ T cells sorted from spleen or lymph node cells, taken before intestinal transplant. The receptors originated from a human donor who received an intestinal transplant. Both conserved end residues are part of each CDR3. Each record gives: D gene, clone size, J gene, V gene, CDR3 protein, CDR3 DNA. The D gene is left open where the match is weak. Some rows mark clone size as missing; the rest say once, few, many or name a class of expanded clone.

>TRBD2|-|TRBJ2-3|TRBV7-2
CASSLEGRGGLRTDTQYF
TGTGCCAGCAGCTTAGAAGGTCGCGGGGGGCTGAGGACAGATACGCAGTATTTT
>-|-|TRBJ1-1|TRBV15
CATSGTFMNTEAFF
TGTGCCACCAGCGGGACATTTATGAACACTGAAGCTTTCTTT
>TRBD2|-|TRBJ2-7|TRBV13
CASSLGTSGGAREQYF
TGTGCCAGCAGCTTAGGGACTAGCGGGGGGGCCCGGGAGCAGTACTTC
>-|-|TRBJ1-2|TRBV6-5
CASTVAGQGNGYTF
TGTGCCAGCACAGTTGCCGGGCAGGGTAATGGCTACACCTTC
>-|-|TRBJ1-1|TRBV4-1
CASSQDVADTEAFF
TGCGCCAGCAGCCAAGACGTGGCAGACACTGAAGCTTTCTTT
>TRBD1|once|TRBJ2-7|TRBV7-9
CASSSGQGPFYEQYF
TGTGCCAGCAGCTCGGGACAGGGCCCTTTCTACGAGCAGTACTTC
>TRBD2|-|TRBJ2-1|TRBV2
CASSESSSGVHNEQFF
TGTGCCAGCAGTGAATCCTCCAGCGGGGTCCACAATGAGCAGTTCTTC
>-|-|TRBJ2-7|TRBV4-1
CASSQVSQGNYEQYF
TGCGCCAGCAGCCAAGTATCGCAGGGAAACTACGAGCAGTACTTC
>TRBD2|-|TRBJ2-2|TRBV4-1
CASSPRTSQTGELFF
TGCGCCAGCAGCCCCAGGACTAGTCAAACCGGGGAGCTGTTTTTT
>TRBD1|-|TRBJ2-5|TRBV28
CASSLLDRAFQETQYF
TGTGCCAGCAGTCTCCTGGACAGGGCCTTCCAAGAGACCCAGTACTTC
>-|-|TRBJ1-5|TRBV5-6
CASSLAGMALNQPQHF
TGTGCCAGCAGCTTGGCCGGGATGGCCCTCAATCAGCCCCAGCATTTT
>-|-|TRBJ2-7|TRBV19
CASSPGFASSLQYF
TGTGCCAGTAGTCCAGGGTTCGCCTCCTCACTGCAGTACTTC
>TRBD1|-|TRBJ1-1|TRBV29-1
CSVEGDRGRWDTEAFF
TGCAGCGTTGAAGGGGACAGGGGTCGGTGGGACACTGAAGCTTTCTTT
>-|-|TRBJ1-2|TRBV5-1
CASSPGSEYLNYGYTF
TGCGCCAGCAGCCCGGGGTCGGAGTATCTTAACTATGGCTACACCTTC
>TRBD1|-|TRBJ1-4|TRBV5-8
CASNTGRAGGEKLFF
TGTGCCAGCAACACTGGCCGGGCAGGGGGGGAAAAACTGTTTTTT
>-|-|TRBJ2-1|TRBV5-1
CASSLSDGNEQFF
TGCGCCAGCAGCTTGAGCGATGGGAATGAGCAGTTCTTC
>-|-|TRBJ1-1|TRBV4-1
CASSQGAGLNTEAFF
TGCGCCAGCAGCCAAGGGGCGGGTCTGAACACTGAAGCTTTCTTT
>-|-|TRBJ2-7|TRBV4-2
CASSQRISDARAYEQYF
TGTGCCAGCAGCCAACGGATCTCCGATGCCAGGGCCTACGAGCAGTACTTC
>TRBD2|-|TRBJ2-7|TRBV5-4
CASSFAAGGVQYF
TGTGCCAGCAGCTTTGCCGCGGGGGGGGTGCAGTACTTC
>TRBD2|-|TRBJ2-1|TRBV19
CASSIAAGTYNEQFF
TGTGCCAGTAGTATAGCAGCGGGAACCTACAATGAGCAGTTCTTC
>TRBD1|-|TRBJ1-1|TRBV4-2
CASSQPTGVDEAFF
TGTGCCAGCAGCCAACCAACAGGGGTGGATGAAGCTTTCTTT
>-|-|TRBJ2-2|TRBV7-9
CASSSIFGTPDTGELFF
TGTGCCAGCAGCTCAATTTTCGGGACTCCTGACACCGGGGAGCTGTTTTTT
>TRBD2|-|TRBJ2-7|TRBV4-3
CASSQNLAGGYEQYF
TGCGCCAGCAGCCAAAATCTGGCGGGAGGGTACGAGCAGTACTTC
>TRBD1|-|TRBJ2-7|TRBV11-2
CASSFGQGGYEQYF
TGTGCCAGCAGCTTTGGACAGGGGGGTTACGAGCAGTACTTC
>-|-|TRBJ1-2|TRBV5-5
CASSLVPWPADGYTF
TGTGCCAGCAGCTTGGTCCCATGGCCCGCGGATGGCTACACCTTC
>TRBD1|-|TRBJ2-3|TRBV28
CASSPQGADTQYF
TGTGCCAGCAGCCCACAGGGGGCAGATACGCAGTATTTT
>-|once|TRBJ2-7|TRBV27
CASRETRRGYEQYF
TGTGCCAGCAGGGAGACTAGGAGGGGCTACGAGCAGTACTTC
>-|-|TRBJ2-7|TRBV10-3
CAISDPGQGDNYEQYF
TGTGCCATCAGTGATCCGGGCCAAGGGGATAACTACGAGCAGTACTTC
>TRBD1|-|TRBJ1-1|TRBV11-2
CASSGDRVFTEAFF
TGTGCCAGCAGCGGTGACAGGGTTTTCACTGAAGCTTTCTTT
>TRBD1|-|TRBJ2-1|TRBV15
CATNDRDLYNEQFF
TGTGCCACCAATGACAGGGACCTCTACAATGAGCAGTTCTTC
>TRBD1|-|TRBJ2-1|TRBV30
CAWSVGGGYNEQFF
TGTGCCTGGAGTGTAGGGGGCGGCTACAATGAGCAGTTCTTC
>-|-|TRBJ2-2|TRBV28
CASSPWADTGELFF
TGTGCCAGCAGTCCTTGGGCAGACACCGGGGAGCTGTTTTTT
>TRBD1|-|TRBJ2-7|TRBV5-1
CASSPWTGVDEQYF
TGCGCCAGCAGCCCCTGGACAGGGGTGGACGAGCAGTACTTC
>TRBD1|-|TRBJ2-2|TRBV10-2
CASSNMGQGVGELFF
TGCGCCAGCAGCAATATGGGACAGGGCGTCGGGGAGCTGTTTTTT
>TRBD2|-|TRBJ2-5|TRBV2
CATGGVETQYF
TGTGCCACGGGAGGGGTAGAGACCCAGTACTTC
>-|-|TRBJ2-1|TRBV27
CASSLNAGTYNEQFF
TGTGCCAGCAGTTTAAATGCGGGAACCTACAATGAGCAGTTCTTC
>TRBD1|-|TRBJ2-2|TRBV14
CASSQERGRPGELFF
TGTGCCAGCAGCCAAGAAAGGGGGCGCCCCGGGGAGCTGTTTTTT
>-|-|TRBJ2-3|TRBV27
CASSSLDTQYF
TGTGCCAGCAGTAGCTTGGATACGCAGTATTTT
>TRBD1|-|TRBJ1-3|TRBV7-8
CASSAGQIGSGNTIYF
TGTGCCAGCAGCGCGGGACAGATAGGTTCTGGAAACACCATATATTTT
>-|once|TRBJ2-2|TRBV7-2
CASSLLWQGGTGELFF
TGTGCCAGCAGCTTATTGTGGCAGGGTGGGACCGGGGAGCTGTTTTTT